This entry lists 9 T cell receptor beta chains sequenced from one sample in a study of cytomegalovirus exposure and HLA in healthy donors. 60 Vbeta and 13 Jbeta primers were used in PCR. Assay used: immunoSEQ multiplex PCR; TCRdb lists only in-frame clones, some missing. The sample includes some 100,000 clones, around 74% of them seen just once. The sequenced material came from PBMCs. Receptors originate from a male donor in good health and CMV-seropositive.

The chain carries TRBV11-3 and TRBJ1-3; D is uncertain. Trimming shortened V by 5 bases and J by 4 bases, and 15 bases separated the two germline ends. Germline CDR1 is SGHNT and CDR2 is YENEEA. The CDR3 runs to 15 residues. CDR3 bases: TGTGCCAGCAGCCTCGGGGAATCTAGGGGAAACACCATATATTTT. Amino acids: CASSLGESRGNTIYF.

The chain carries TRBV5-1 and TRBJ1-1; TRBD1 is a possible D gene (6 bases). Trimming stripped 4 bases from V and 13 bases from J, with 23 bases between. Germline CDR1 SGHRS, CDR2 YFSETQ. This CDR3 is built from 14 residues. The CDR3 sequence is CASSLGHGSKGGFF. CDR3 sequence (DNA): TGCGCCAGCAGCCTCGGACACGGGTCGAAAGGGGGTTTCTTT.

V gene TRBV10-1 combines with J gene TRBJ1-5, with D maybe TRBD1 (5 bases). This CDR3 region has 19 residues. Germline assignment: CDR1 WNHNN and CDR2 SYGVQD (reference sequence). The V and J ends lost 4 bases and 0 bases respectively, with 22 bases between them. The CDR3 nucleotides read TGCGCCAGCAGTGGGGTCGGGAGGGACCAAAAGTATAGCAATCAGCCCCAGCATTTT. Amino acid sequence: CASSGVGRDQKYSNQPQHF.

The chain has TRBV7-2 and TRBJ2-1; 7 bases match TRBD1. The CDR3 spans 14 residues. V was clipped by 2 bases and J by 6 bases; unmatched bases: 4. CDR1 and CDR2 (germline): SGHTA, FQGNSA. CDR3 sequence (DNA): TGTGCCAGCAGCTTACGACAGGGTTCCAATGAGCAGTTCTTC. This translates into CASSLRQGSNEQFF.

This chain joins TRBV7-2 and TRBJ2-1; the D gene is possibly TRBD2 (5 bases). V lost 3 bases, J lost 6 bases, and 15 bases lay in between. The germline V gene has CDR1 SGHTA and CDR2 FQGNSA. The length of the CDR3 is 15 residues. CDR3 residues: CASSFTDSPGNEQFF. Here the CDR3 DNA reads TGTGCCAGCAGCTTTACGGACTCCCCAGGCAATGAGCAGTTCTTC.

The chain combines TRBV5-1 with TRBJ2-5, with D unresolved. From germline, CDR1 is SGHRS and CDR2 YFSETQ. The V end lost 3 bases, the J end lost 3 bases, and 9 bases lay between the germline ends. CDR3 size: 13 residues. The CDR3: CASSSLSEETQYF. Here the CDR3 DNA reads TGCGCCAGCAGCTCCCTCTCAGAAGAGACCCAGTACTTC. Full variable domain (remainder filled in from reference TRBV5-1 and TRBJ2-5): KAGVTQTPRYLIKTRGQQVTLSCSPISGHRSVSWYQQTPGQGLQFLFEYFSETQRNKGNFPGRFSGRQFSNSRSEMNVSTLELGDSALYLCASSSLSEETQYFGPGTRLLVL.

The CDR3 DNA is TGCGCCAGCAGCGGAGACTACCCCGCAGAGACCCAGTACTTC. Translated: CASSGDYPAETQYF. J is TRBJ2-5 and V is TRBV5-1, with D perhaps TRBD2 (5 bases). This CDR3 is built from 14 residues. CDR1 is SGHRS, CDR2 YFSETQ, per germline. V lost 4 bases and J lost 4, with 14 bases in between.

This chain joins TRBV5-1 and TRBJ1-4; 10 positions match TRBD1. The J segment lost 8 bases and the V segment lost 4 bases, leaving 5 bases of the junction unmatched. The germline V gene encodes CDR1 SGHRS and CDR2 YFSETQ. The CDR3 spans 14 residues. The CDR3 coding sequence is TGCGCCAGCAGCGAGGGACAGGGGCAAGAAAAACTGTTTTTT. Its protein product is CASSEGQGQEKLFF.

The gene calls are TRBV7-2 and TRBJ2-4, with D possibly matching TRBD1 (6 bases). V shed 1 base and J shed 1 base, with 11 bases lying between them. The CDR3 consists of 16 residues. Germline V lookup: CDR1 SGHTA, CDR2 FQGNSA. CDR3 sequence reads: CASSLVAGDAKNIQYF. CDR3 DNA sequence: TGTGCCAGCAGCTTAGTGGCAGGGGATGCCAAAAACATTCAGTACTTC.